The 8 T cell receptor beta chains below were found in one sample sequenced in a study of T cell repertoires in cytomegalovirus infection (dated by TCRdb to between 2018 and 2021). Their target antigens are unknown. This sample's treatment or condition label indicates: in vitro stimulation with specific CMV peptide epitopes to enrich CMV-specific T cells. Sequencer: Illumina HiSeq 1500. TCRdb trimmed public reads at Q25 via fastp, called clones via MiXCR and kept in-frame beta chains. Entries that share a CDR3 protein sequence are merged under the most common genes and DNA. For this sample there are about 830,000 distinct CDR3 sequences; approximately 32% appear just once. 9.5% to 15% of the sample goes to the ten largest clones. The sample in question was cultured CD8+ T cells from PBMCs, obtained from culture after CMV antigen stimulation. The receptor source for this set is a human donor in good health (CMV status not recorded). Some clones in this sample may be carry-over from other donors' samples.

The chain has TRBV6-6 and TRBJ2-3; D remains unclear. This CDR3 has 13 amino acids. V gave up 7 bases and J gave up 2 bases, with 10 bases separating them. CDR1 and CDR2 from the germline V gene are MNHNY and SVGAGI (reference sequence). The chain's CDR3 is CASNVLFTDTQYF. In nucleotides, the CDR3 is TGTGCCAGCAACGTTCTATTCACAGATACGCAGTATTTT.

The genes are TRBV5-6 and TRBJ2-3; D could derive from TRBD1 or TRBD2 (5 bases each). The CDR3 loop spans 15 amino acids. Per germline, CDR1 SGHDT and CDR2 YYEEEE. V was pared by 0 bases and J by 5 bases, with 13 bases between. The DNA of the CDR3 is TGTGCCAGCAGCTTGGAATTGGGACCCCAAGATACGCAGTATTTT. Residues: CASSLELGPQDTQYF.

This chain uses TRBV2 with TRBJ2-1; 9 nucleotides align to TRBD1. Trimming took 8 bases from V and 5 from J; bases not matched to a gene: 10. Germline CDR1 SNHLY, CDR2 FYNNEI. The CDR3 contains 15 residues. The CDR3 protein is CASEYGTGRNNEQFF. The CDR3, as DNA: TGTGCCAGCGAATACGGGACAGGGAGGAACAATGAGCAGTTCTTC.

This clonotype has a count of ten or more. The chain has TRBV7-6 and TRBJ2-1; possible D gene TRBD1, 6 bases. Trimming left V 1 base short and J 4 bases short, with 11 bases between. The germline V gene encodes CDR1 SGHVS and CDR2 FNYEAQ. The CDR3 sequence is 15 residues long. CDR3 region: CASSLGGQAYNEQFF. The DNA for the CDR3 is TGTGCCAGCAGCTTAGGGGGGCAGGCTTACAATGAGCAGTTCTTC. Together with reference TRBV7-6 and TRBJ2-1, the CDR3 gives the full variable domain: GAGVSQSPRYKVTKRGQDVALRCDPISGHVSLYWYRQALGQGPEFLTYFNYEAQQDKSGLPNDRFSAERPEGSISTLTIQRTEQRDSAMYRCASSLGGQAYNEQFFGPGTRLTVL.

This clonotype was counted between two and nine times. This sequence joins TRBV20-1 and TRBJ1-2; D not resolved. V lost 4 bases to trimming and J lost 9 bases, with 9 bases between them. Germline V gene data show CDR1 as DFQATT and CDR2 as SNEGSKA (reference sequence). The CDR3 is 10 residues long. Here the CDR3 reads CSAKRTRYTF. DNA of the CDR3: TGCAGTGCTAAACGAACGCGCTACACCTTC.

This clonotype was seen more than once but under ten times. V usage is TRBV7-9 and J usage is TRBJ2-7; possibly TRBD1 or TRBD2 for D (5 bases each). Deletions cut 0 bases from V and 6 bases from J, with 15 bases between. The CDR3 runs to 15 residues. Germline lookup yields CDR1 SEHNR and CDR2 FQNEAQ (reference sequence). CDR3 sequence reads: CASSLATWGTSEQYF. The CDR3 DNA follows: TGTGCCAGCAGCTTAGCAACCTGGGGGACGAGCGAGCAGTACTTC.

The chain has TRBV14 and TRBJ2-1, with D tentatively TRBD2 (5 bases). The V gene's germline CDR1 is SGHDN and CDR2 FVKESK. The CDR3 runs to 15 residues. The V and J ends lost 8 bases and 5 bases respectively, with 19 bases between them. The CDR3 here is CASALALALNNEQFF. The CDR3 nucleotides are TGTGCCAGCGCGCTAGCCCTAGCCCTTAACAATGAGCAGTTCTTC.

The chain employs TRBV19 and TRBJ1-1; maybe TRBD1 (6 bases). The V end lost 8 bases, the J end lost 1 base, and 11 bases lay between the germline ends. Germline V gene lookup returns CDR1 LNHDA and CDR2 SQIVND (reference sequence). The CDR3 contains 13 residues. CDR3 nucleotides: TGTGCCAGTGGGCCACAGGGGAACACTGAAGCTTTCTTT. Amino acids: CASGPQGNTEAFF.